Below are 27 T cell receptor beta chains sequenced from a single sample in a study of blood T cell repertoires in COVID-19 (dated by TCRdb to the early 2020s). The library was obtained by the immunoSEQ multiplex PCR assay. What TCRdb holds here is the immuneACCESS table cut down to in-frame rearrangements. Part of the clones is not present; checked against another copy, under half of the missing clones reflect an unresolved V gene, and the others are unexplained. The sample records 290,000 or so clones, about nine tenths of which are singletons. The ten largest account for 2% to 2.5% of the sample. The sequenced material came from peripheral blood. The receptors originated from a woman between 25 and 40 years old with COVID-19, enrolled during active disease.

This chain connects TRBV30 to TRBJ2-7; 7 bases are a match to TRBD1. CDR1 is GTSNPN, CDR2 SVGIG, per germline (reference sequence). The CDR3 is 14 residues long. The V segment lost 0 bases and the J segment 1 base; nucleotides outside the gene matches: 3. The CDR3 spells CAWSVGGPSYEQYF. CDR3 DNA: TGTGCCTGGAGTGTAGGGGGCCCGTCCTACGAGCAGTACTTC.

About this clone: At one of its ends the junction is not consistent with the germline gene, which may arise from a read error. The chain carries TRBV19 and TRBJ2-2; the match to TRBD1 covers 7 bases. Germline V CDR1 and CDR2: LNHDA, SQIVND (reference sequence). The CDR3 contains 15 residues. CDR3 sequence reads: CASSAGTANIGELFF. The CDR3 coding sequence is TGTGCCAGTAGTGCCGGGACAGCAAACATCGGGGAGCTGTTTTTT.

V usage is TRBV2 and J usage is TRBJ2-7, with 15 bases matching TRBD2. Unmatched junction bases numbered 4, after V lost 3 bases and J lost 4 bases. Germline lookup yields CDR1 SNHLY and CDR2 FYNNEI. This CDR3 spans 16 amino acids. The CDR3 protein is CASSEGLAGGRYEQYF. In DNA form, the CDR3 reads TGTGCCAGCAGTGAGGGACTAGCGGGAGGAAGGTACGAGCAGTACTTC. Full variable domain (remainder filled in from reference TRBV2 and TRBJ2-7): EPEVTQTPSHQVTQMGQEVILRCVPISNHLYFYWYRQILGQKVEFLVSFYNNEISEKSEIFDDQFSVERPDGSNFTLKIRSTKLEDSAMYFCASSEGLAGGRYEQYFGPGTRLTVT.

V is TRBV19 and J is TRBJ1-1, with 7 bases identical to TRBD1. V dropped 7 bases and J dropped 6; count of bases not matched to a gene: 11. Germline lookup yields CDR1 LNHDA and CDR2 SQIVND (reference sequence). This CDR3 is built from 14 residues. DNA of the CDR3: TGTGCCAGTATCCCGACAGGGAAGGCGGCTGAAGCTTTCTTT. Encoded protein: CASIPTGKAAEAFF.

The chain has TRBV2 and TRBJ2-5; TRBD1 agrees at 7 bases. V shed 6 bases, J shed 1 base, and the junction held 5 bases outside the gene matches. This CDR3 comprises 14 residues. CDR1 is SNHLY, CDR2 FYNNEI, per germline. CDR3 loop: CASSGRTGQETQYF. DNA for the CDR3: TGTGCCAGCAGCGGACGGACAGGCCAAGAGACCCAGTACTTC.

In regard to this clone: Other DNA sequences in the same sample also yield this CDR3. The chain uses TRBV30 and TRBJ1-2; D not certain. V was cut by 4 bases and J by 0 bases, with 3 bases left in between. The CDR3 sequence is 11 residues long. The germline V gene has CDR1 GTSNPN and CDR2 SVGIG (reference sequence). CDR3 nucleotide sequence: TGTGCCTGGACTGCTAACTATGGCTACACCTTC. This gives the protein CAWTANYGYTF.

This chain links TRBV4-2 with TRBJ1-5; TRBD1 matches at 8 bases. The V and J ends lost 2 bases and 6 bases, in that order; junction bases with no gene match: 6. The germline V gene encodes CDR1 LGHNA and CDR2 YNFKEQ. This CDR3 region has 15 residues. As DNA, the CDR3 is TGTGCCAGCAGCCAAACGGACAGGGAGGGTCAGCCCCAGCATTTT. It yields the protein CASSQTDREGQPQHF.

This chain joins TRBV30 and TRBJ1-2; D possibly corresponds to TRBD1 (5 bases). This CDR3 spans 19 amino acids. V was clipped by 0 bases and J by 1 base, with 24 bases between them. CDR1 GTSNPN and CDR2 SVGIG come from the germline V gene (reference sequence). Here the CDR3 DNA reads TGTGCCTGGAGTGTATTTTATCAAAGGGGTGGCGCAGGTAACTATGGCTACACCTTC. Its protein product is CAWSVFYQRGGAGNYGYTF.

The genes are TRBV19 and TRBJ1-2; maybe TRBD1 (5 bases). This CDR3 spans 18 amino acids. V was trimmed by 5 bases and J by 0 bases, leaving 22 bases between them. Per germline, CDR1 LNHDA and CDR2 SQIVND (reference sequence). Here the CDR3 DNA reads TGTGCCAGTAGTCCTGCGGGCGCCGGCGGGGCGTCTAACTATGGCTACACCTTC. Translated: CASSPAGAGGASNYGYTF.

This clone appeared once. The gene calls are TRBV30 and TRBJ2-7; possibly TRBD2 for D (5 bases). Trimming took 2 bases from V and 5 from J, leaving 7 bases between them. CDR3 size: 11 residues. Germline V gene lookup returns CDR1 GTSNPN and CDR2 SVGIG (reference sequence). The CDR3 loop reads CAWSYGDEQYF. As DNA, the CDR3 is TGTGCCTGGAGTTACGGGGACGAGCAGTACTTC.

The chain carries TRBV19 and TRBJ2-2; the match to TRBD1 covers 7 bases. This CDR3 is 14 amino acids long. V was clipped by 7 bases and J by 6 bases; unmatched bases: 8. CDR1 and CDR2 from the germline V gene are LNHDA and SQIVND (reference sequence). The CDR3 bases are TGTGCCAGTAATCGCCTACAGGGGTCCGGGGAGCTGTTTTTT. Its translation: CASNRLQGSGELFF.

This chain joins TRBV29-1 and TRBJ2-2; 7 bases align to TRBD2. The germline V gene encodes CDR1 SQVTM and CDR2 ANQGSEA. The trim removed 4 bases at V and 3 bases at J, leaving 8 bases unmatched. There are 15 residues in the CDR3. This CDR3 is CSVGRGMMDTGELFF. Written as DNA, the CDR3 is TGCAGCGTTGGGCGGGGGATGATGGACACCGGGGAGCTGTTTTTT.

The CDR3 nucleotides are TGTGCCAGCAGTTTCATGGGGAGGGGGACAGATACGCAGTATTTT. Its translation: CASSFMGRGTDTQYF. V gene TRBV27 combines with J gene TRBJ2-3; D perhaps matches TRBD2 (7 bases). The germline gives CDR1 MNHEY, CDR2 SMNVEV (reference sequence). The V gene lost 3 bases and the J gene lost 3 bases, with 13 bases spanning the gap. This CDR3 comprises 15 residues.

V usage is TRBV6-6 and J usage is TRBJ2-1; tentatively, D is TRBD2 (6 bases). The CDR3 consists of 14 residues. V gave up 2 bases and J gave up 12 bases, with 17 bases separating them. Germline V gene data show CDR1 as MNHNY and CDR2 as SVGAGI (reference sequence). The DNA for the CDR3 is TGTGCCAGCAGTTACCCCCCTAGGAGGGAAGGGCAGTTCTTC. It yields the protein CASSYPPRREGQFF.

V is TRBV5-4 and J is TRBJ2-7; 15 bases fit TRBD2. CDR1 is SGHNT and CDR2 is YYREEE in the germline V gene (reference sequence). V shed 3 bases, J shed 6 bases, and the junction held 4 bases outside the gene matches. This CDR3 is built from 15 residues. CDR3 protein: CASSSRTSGRGEQYF. CDR3 DNA: TGTGCCAGCAGCTCGCGGACTAGCGGGAGGGGCGAGCAGTACTTC.

The chain employs TRBV11-2 and TRBJ1-2; D gene uncertain. The CDR3 length is 12 residues. Trimming stripped 3 bases from V and 2 bases from J, with 4 bases between. Germline CDR1 and CDR2: SGHAT and FQNNGV. The DNA for the CDR3 is TGTGCCAGCAGCTTTAGCAACTATGGCTACACCTTC. It yields the protein CASSFSNYGYTF.

This clone has only a few counts. The CDR3: CASSPRQGSNTGELFF. The CDR3 DNA follows: TGTGCCAGCAGTCCGCGGCAGGGGTCCAACACCGGGGAGCTGTTTTTT. The chain links TRBV28 to TRBJ2-2; tentative D call: TRBD1 (6 bases). Germline CDR1 and CDR2: MDHEN and SYDVKM. The germline V and J ends were trimmed by 5 bases and 2 bases, with 15 bases remaining between them. The CDR3 sequence is 16 residues long.

The chain carries TRBV15 and TRBJ2-1, with 8 nucleotides matching TRBD1. The CDR3 totals 15 residues. Per the germline V gene, CDR1 is LNHNV and CDR2 is YYDKDF (reference sequence). V shed 0 bases, J shed 5 bases, and the junction held 3 bases outside the gene matches. The CDR3 DNA reads TGTGCCACCAGCAGAGAACAGGGGGTCCACAATGAGCAGTTCTTC. This gives the protein CATSREQGVHNEQFF. Combining the CDR3 with reference TRBV15 and TRBJ2-1 gives the whole variable domain DAMVIQNPRYQVTQFGKPVTLSCSQTLNHNVMYWYQQKSSQAPKLLFHYYDKDFNNEADTPDNFQSRRPNTSFCFLDIRSPGLGDTAMYLCATSREQGVHNEQFFGPGTRLTVL.

V and J are TRBV5-1 and TRBJ1-1, with 11 nucleotides matching TRBD1. Germline values: CDR1 SGHRS, CDR2 YFSETQ. V lost 4 bases and J lost 1; bases outside the gene matches: 6. CDR3 length: 16 amino acids. This CDR3 is CASSPWDRGGNTEAFF. In DNA, the CDR3 is TGCGCCAGCAGCCCCTGGGACAGGGGGGGGAACACTGAAGCTTTCTTT. The variable domain in full, completed from reference TRBV5-1 and TRBJ1-1, reads KAGVTQTPRYLIKTRGQQVTLSCSPISGHRSVSWYQQTPGQGLQFLFEYFSETQRNKGNFPGRFSGRQFSNSRSEMNVSTLELGDSALYLCASSPWDRGGNTEAFFGQGTRLTVV.

This rearrangement joins TRBV6-2 or TRBV6-3 to TRBJ1-5, with D perhaps TRBD1 (5 bases). Germline V CDR1 and CDR2: MNHEY, SVGEGT. V was shortened by 6 bases and J by 0 bases, with 24 bases between the two germline ends. This CDR3 region has 19 residues. In DNA, the CDR3 is TGTGCCAGCAGCTTCATGGGTGCGGGACTCTCGTATAGCAATCAGCCCCAGCATTTT. Translating gives CASSFMGAGLSYSNQPQHF.

The rearrangement uses TRBV9 and TRBJ2-1; the match to TRBD2 covers 8 bases. The ends lost 0 bases at V and 2 bases at J; junction bases unmatched: 13. The CDR3 has 19 amino acids. Per germline, CDR1 SGDLS and CDR2 YYNGEE. The CDR3 sequence: CASSVAPSGPTTAYNEQFF. The CDR3 DNA sequence: TGTGCCAGCAGCGTAGCGCCTAGCGGGCCTACAACAGCCTACAATGAGCAGTTCTTC.

The chain combines TRBV14 with TRBJ2-2, with 14 bases aligning to TRBD2. Losses at the gene ends were 8 bases for V and 7 bases for J; bases not matched to a gene: 9. The CDR3 has 16 residues. Germline assignment: CDR1 SGHDN and CDR2 FVKESK. The CDR3 sequence is CASGPGLAGVIGELFF. The DNA of the CDR3 is TGTGCCAGCGGCCCGGGACTAGCGGGAGTAATCGGGGAGCTGTTTTTT.

This clone appeared once. The V gene is TRBV11-2, the J gene TRBJ2-1, with 8 bases that match TRBD2. The CDR3 loop spans 16 amino acids. Unmatched junction bases numbered 8, after V lost 0 bases and J lost 7 bases. Germline CDR1 is SGHAT and CDR2 is FQNNGV. The CDR3 region is CASSLDTAGVGNEQFF. As DNA, the CDR3 is TGTGCCAGCAGCTTAGATACAGCGGGAGTGGGGAATGAGCAGTTCTTC.

The chain uses TRBV25-1 and TRBJ1-1, with D unclear. In germline, CDR1 is MGHDK, CDR2 SYGVNS. Between the trimmed V and J ends, which lost 1 base and 7 bases, there was a span of 7 bases. The CDR3 is 12 amino acids. CDR3 amino acids: CASSESAGEAFF. The CDR3 DNA sequence: TGTGCCAGCAGTGAATCAGCAGGTGAAGCTTTCTTT.

The chain carries TRBV11-3 and TRBJ1-1; the D is unclear. The CDR3 consists of 13 residues. Germline V gives CDR1 SGHNT, CDR2 YENEEA. Deletions cut 4 bases from V and 3 bases from J, with 9 bases between. In nucleotides, the CDR3 is TGTGCCAGCAGCTACGACTCCTACACTGAAGCTTTCTTT. Translating it yields CASSYDSYTEAFF.

This clone was detected only once. This chain joins TRBV3-1 (or the pseudogene TRBV3-2) and TRBJ2-5; D not resolved. The length of the CDR3 is 12 residues. Trimming pared 3 bases from V and 1 base from J, leaving 3 bases between. CDR1 is LGHDT and CDR2 is YNNKEL in the germline V gene (reference sequence). CDR3 amino acids: CASSQSQETQYF. Here the CDR3 DNA reads TGTGCCAGCAGCCAGAGCCAAGAGACCCAGTACTTC.

The chain employs TRBV5-1 and TRBJ2-7; D possibly corresponds to TRBD1 (6 bases). The CDR3 extends over 15 amino acids. Germline CDR1 is SGHRS and CDR2 is YFSETQ. V was cut by 0 bases and J by 4 bases, with 14 bases left in between. The CDR3 sequence is CASSLEIGQSYEQYF. The CDR3 DNA reads TGCGCCAGCAGCTTGGAAATAGGACAGTCGTACGAGCAGTACTTC. Filled out from reference TRBV5-1 and TRBJ2-7, the complete variable domain reads KAGVTQTPRYLIKTRGQQVTLSCSPISGHRSVSWYQQTPGQGLQFLFEYFSETQRNKGNFPGRFSGRQFSNSRSEMNVSTLELGDSALYLCASSLEIGQSYEQYFGPGTRLTVT.